This T cell receptor (beta chain) appears in the sequencing data of a study of T cells after yellow fever vaccination. Overall study findings and caveats: Reappearance after the booster was seen for most primary-vaccination clones, at 95% to 97% CD4 and 75% to 90% CD8. Of the clonotypes, a small share occurred in both CD4 and CD8 compartments. From the bulk population, abundant clonotypes could contaminate and appear within FACS-sorted repertoires.

A process of 5'RACE template switching, which added a universal primer site and UMIs, was used to make TCR cDNA. One entry per CDR3 protein, called by TCRdb with MiXCR from the 5' RACE reads. The sample lists 450,000 to 650,000 distinct CDR3 sequences, around a fifth seen once, with about 16% in the top ten. With respect to this clonotype: Its target is unknown.

V lost 3 bases, J lost 6 bases, and 10 bases stayed unmatched. CDR3 length equals 16 residues. Germline V gene sequence: CDR1 ENHRY, CDR2 SYGVKD. The specimen was PBMCs, collected about 21 days after the first yellow fever vaccination. This clonotype was obtained from a man between 18 and 29 years old who received the YFV17D yellow fever vaccine. This chain joins TRBV10-3 and TRBJ1-5; 8 nucleotides agree with TRBD1. CDR3 loop: CAISDVWQGAGQPQHF. In nucleotides, the CDR3 is TGTGCCATCAGTGACGTCTGGCAGGGGGCCGGTCAGCCCCAGCATTTT.